What follows are 22 T cell receptor beta chains derived from one specimen sequenced in a study of low-dose radiotherapy and immunotherapy resistance in tumors. Primers targeting TRAV and TRBV primed first-strand cDNA, covering alpha and beta chains. TCR amplification ran roughly 20 PCR cycles using constant-region and V-primer adapter primers. MiXCR, run by TCRdb on the reads, gives a single entry per CDR3 protein. The sample has roughly 95,000 distinct CDR3 sequences; 20% to 25% are singletons. Time point of the sample: after trial treatment. Treatment of the sample: LDRT plus nivolumab, ipilimumab, low-dose cyclophosphamide and aspirin (RACIN trial). Sequenced here: PBMCs, sampled after low-dose radiotherapy plus immunotherapy. The source of these receptors is a female donor with ovarian cancer.

This clonotype was recorded at least ten times. The V and J genes are TRBV2 and TRBJ2-5, with TRBD2 matching over 9 bases. The length of the CDR3 is 13 residues. Germline V gene sequence: CDR1 SNHLY, CDR2 FYNNEI. The J segment lost 5 bases and the V segment lost 6 bases, leaving 4 bases of the junction unmatched. CDR3 DNA: TGTGCCAGCAGGGGACTAGCTTTGGAGACCCAGTACTTC. It is translated as CASRGLALETQYF. The full variable domain, rest sourced from reference TRBV2 and TRBJ2-5, is EPEVTQTPSHQVTQMGQEVILRCVPISNHLYFYWYRQILGQKVEFLVSFYNNEISEKSEIFDDQFSVERPDGSNFTLKIRSTKLEDSAMYFCASRGLALETQYFGPGTRLLVL.

This clonotype was recorded once. The V gene is TRBV5-1, the J gene TRBJ2-7, with D uncertain. From germline, CDR1 is SGHRS and CDR2 YFSETQ. The V gene lost 4 bases and the J gene lost 7 bases, with 18 bases spanning the gap. The CDR3 runs to 14 residues. This chain's CDR3 is CASSPGTSYNEQYF. The CDR3 DNA reads as TGCGCCAGCAGCCCAGGAACATCATACAATGAGCAGTACTTC. Full variable domain (missing parts from reference TRBV5-1 and TRBJ2-7): KAGVTQTPRYLIKTRGQQVTLSCSPISGHRSVSWYQQTPGQGLQFLFEYFSETQRNKGNFPGRFSGRQFSNSRSEMNVSTLELGDSALYLCASSPGTSYNEQYFGPGTRLTVT.

This clonotype was detected many times. CDR3 DNA sequence: TGCAGCGCCACTTTGGACAGGGGGGATACTGAAGCTTTCTTT. Amino acids: CSATLDRGDTEAFF. V usage is TRBV29-1 and J usage is TRBJ1-1; 10 nucleotides match TRBD1. The germline V gene has CDR1 SQVTM and CDR2 ANQGSEA. Unmatched junction bases numbered 10, after V lost 7 bases and J lost 5 bases. This CDR3 is built from 14 residues.

The CDR3 sequence: CASRQQGAILSEQFF. The CDR3, as DNA: TGTGCCAGTAGGCAACAGGGGGCTATTCTATCCGAGCAGTTCTTC. The V gene is TRBV19, the J gene TRBJ2-1; 9 nucleotides align to TRBD1. Germline V gene sequence: CDR1 LNHDA, CDR2 SQIVND (reference sequence). The CDR3 has 15 amino acids. V shed 6 bases, J shed 10 bases, and the junction held 13 bases outside the gene matches. Full variable domain (rest looked up from reference TRBV19 and TRBJ2-1): DGGITQSPKYLFRKEGQNVTLSCEQNLNHDAMYWYRQDPGQGLRLIYYSQIVNDFQKGDIAEGYSVSREKKESFPLTVTSAQKNPTAFYLCASRQQGAILSEQFFGPGTRLTVL.

This clonotype has a count of ten or more. The chain uses TRBV7-6 and TRBJ2-3; maybe TRBD1 (6 bases). The V gene's germline CDR1 is SGHVS and CDR2 FNYEAQ. The CDR3 spans 16 residues. The V end was cut by 5 bases, the J end by 1 base, with 16 bases between. In DNA form, the CDR3 reads TGTGCCAGCAGCCTAGGACCTGCAGGGGGCACAGATACGCAGTATTTT. This codes for CASSLGPAGGTDTQYF. Complete variable domain (other parts from reference TRBV7-6 and TRBJ2-3): GAGVSQSPRYKVTKRGQDVALRCDPISGHVSLYWYRQALGQGPEFLTYFNYEAQQDKSGLPNDRFSAERPEGSISTLTIQRTEQRDSAMYRCASSLGPAGGTDTQYFGPGTRLTVL.

This clonotype was counted many times. Written as DNA, the CDR3 is TGCGCCAGCAGCATGTCACAGGGGAGCACCGGGGAGCTGTTTTTT. Encoded protein: CASSMSQGSTGELFF. V usage is TRBV5-1 and J usage is TRBJ2-2; 7 nucleotides line up with TRBD1. From germline, CDR1 is SGHRS and CDR2 YFSETQ. The CDR3 is made up of 15 amino acids. V gave up 4 bases and J gave up 4 bases; unmatched junction bases: 7.

In its sample, this clonotype was seen many times. The chain couples TRBV29-1 to TRBJ2-3; unclear D gene. CDR1 SQVTM and CDR2 ANQGSEA come from the germline V gene. With 3 bases removed from V and 4 bases from J, the gap between germline ends came to 2 bases. The CDR3 covers 10 residues. The CDR3: CSVDADTQYF. The CDR3 coding sequence is TGCAGCGTTGATGCAGATACGCAGTATTTT.

This clonotype was seen at least ten times. J is TRBJ2-7 and V is TRBV5-1, with D possibly TRBD2 on 6 matching bases. The V and J ends lost 4 bases and 1 base respectively, with 15 bases between them. Per germline, CDR1 SGHRS and CDR2 YFSETQ. The CDR3 has 15 residues. CDR3 sequence (DNA): TGCGCCAGCAGCCCGCTGGGACTTCCGTCCTACGAGCAGTACTTC. Protein product: CASSPLGLPSYEQYF.

There are many counts of this clonotype. The chain combines TRBV3-1 with TRBJ2-3; tentatively, D is TRBD2 (6 bases). V lost 4 bases and J 0 bases, leaving 14 bases between the germline ends. Germline values: CDR1 LGHDT, CDR2 YNNKEL (reference sequence). The CDR3 spans 16 residues. CDR3 DNA: TGTGCCAGCAGCCCACGGGGGAGAGCCAGCACAGATACGCAGTATTTT. It translates to CASSPRGRASTDTQYF.

This clonotype was detected only a few times. No DNA is shown, since the ends of the CDR3 on it are uncertain; the CDR3 is the one TCRdb lists. The chain employs TRBV15 and TRBJ1-4; the table assigns TRBD1, which was not confirmed against the DNA. CDR1 is LNHNV and CDR2 is YYDKDF in the germline V gene (reference sequence). The CDR3 is 16 residues long, ends included. The CDR3 spells CATSPDRTYNEKLFFF.

This clonotype was seen ten or more times. This chain uses TRBV19 with TRBJ2-5; 11 positions match TRBD2. V lost 9 bases, J lost 4 bases, and 7 bases stayed unmatched. The CDR3 contains 14 residues. CDR1 and CDR2 from the germline V gene are LNHDA and SQIVND (reference sequence). CDR3 bases: TGTGCCAGCAACTTAGGACTAGCGGGAGAGACCCAGTACTTC. Its translation: CASNLGLAGETQYF.

This sequence joins TRBV7-2 and TRBJ2-5; 7 bases align to TRBD1. Trimming removed 2 bases from V and 5 bases from J; junction bases left unmatched: 11. This CDR3 comprises 16 residues. Per the germline V gene, CDR1 is SGHTA and CDR2 is FQGNSA. The DNA for the CDR3 is TGTGCCAGCAGCTTAAAGGGGGCGAGGGTCGGCGAGACCCAGTACTTC. Translation gives CASSLKGARVGETQYF.

This clonotype was counted only a few times. This rearrangement joins TRBV5-1 to TRBJ2-1; 10 positions agree with TRBD1. The CDR3 length is 15 residues. Germline CDR1 reads SGHRS; CDR2 reads YFSETQ. V shed 4 bases, J shed 6 bases, and the junction held 7 bases outside the gene matches. The CDR3 DNA follows: TGCGCCAGCAGCCGGGACAGGGGTATCGGCAATGAGCAGTTCTTC. Translation: CASSRDRGIGNEQFF.

This clonotype has a count of ten or more. This chain uses TRBV6-2 or TRBV6-3 with TRBJ2-4, with 9 bases matching TRBD2. Germline V gives CDR1 MNHEY, CDR2 SVGEGT. The length of the CDR3 is 16 residues. V lost 6 bases to trimming and J lost 2 bases; unmatched junction nucleotides: 8. The CDR3 sequence is CASSPGLAYPKNIQYF. DNA for the CDR3: TGTGCCAGCAGCCCGGGACTAGCATATCCCAAAAACATTCAGTACTTC.

This clonotype came up many times. The V gene is TRBV7-9, the J gene TRBJ2-7; D is possibly TRBD1 or TRBD2 (5 bases each). This CDR3 region has 16 residues. Between the trimmed V and J ends, which lost 6 bases and 4 bases, there was a span of 22 bases. CDR1 is SEHNR, CDR2 FQNEAQ, per germline (reference sequence). CDR3 sequence: CASSSSGTDDYYEQYF. CDR3 DNA: TGTGCCAGCAGTTCATCCGGGACCGACGATTATTACGAGCAGTACTTC.

The table lists this clonotype with many counts. The chain joins TRBV7-9 to TRBJ2-3; D may be TRBD1 (8 bases). Trimming took off 5 bases at V and 7 bases at J, with 22 bases between the two ends. Per the germline V gene, CDR1 is SEHNR and CDR2 is FQNEAQ (reference sequence). The CDR3 length is 16 residues. The CDR3 reads CASSASGTGGIYTQYF. CDR3 in DNA: TGTGCCAGCAGCGCCAGCGGGACAGGCGGGATATATACGCAGTATTTT.

This clonotype was counted many times. This chain joins TRBV5-1 and TRBJ1-5; unclear D gene. The CDR3 is 14 amino acids. Germline CDR1 reads SGHRS; CDR2 reads YFSETQ. The V end was cut by 3 bases, the J end by 4 bases, with 11 bases between. This chain's CDR3 is CASSSDGWNQPQHF. As DNA, the CDR3 is TGCGCCAGCAGCTCCGACGGGTGGAATCAGCCCCAGCATTTT.

The gene calls are TRBV6-1 and TRBJ2-1, with no clear D. The germline CDR1 and CDR2 sequences are MNHNS and SASEGT. V was trimmed by 2 bases and J by 2 bases, leaving 13 bases between them. This CDR3 has 16 residues. CDR3 DNA sequence: TGTGCCAGCAGTGAAAACCGACTTGGGCCCTACAATGAGCAGTTCTTC. Protein product: CASSENRLGPYNEQFF.

As regards this clonotype: A far larger clone differs by one base, so this is likely a read error. The CDR3 does not close with the conserved phenylalanine or tryptophan, likely indicating a read error. V usage is TRBV6-2 or TRBV6-3 and J usage is TRBJ2-7; D possibly corresponds to TRBD2 (7 bases). The CDR3 covers 14 residues. V was clipped by 0 bases and J by 6 bases, with 12 bases between them. Germline assignment: CDR1 MNHEY and CDR2 SVGEGT. DNA of the CDR3: TGTGCCAGCAGTTACTCGAGGGGGGGTGGCGAGCAGTACTAC. Its translation is CASSYSRGGGEQYY.

The chain links TRBV5-4 to TRBJ2-7; D perhaps matches TRBD1 (6 bases). CDR1 is SGHNT and CDR2 is YYREEE in the germline V gene (reference sequence). Trimming shortened V by 4 bases and J by 6 bases, and 20 bases separated the two germline ends. This CDR3 has 15 residues. The CDR3 sequence: CASSDDTGFVGEQYF. CDR3 in DNA: TGTGCCAGCAGCGATGATACAGGGTTTGTAGGCGAGCAGTACTTC.

This clonotype has at least ten counts. This chain links TRBV29-1 with TRBJ1-1; maybe TRBD1 (6 bases). The V and J ends lost 6 bases and 8 bases respectively, with 19 bases between them. The CDR3 has 13 amino acids. Per the germline V gene, CDR1 is SQVTM and CDR2 is ANQGSEA. The DNA for the CDR3 is TGCAGCGTGGGTACAGGGCTGGGGCAAGAAGCTTTCTTT. It codes for CSVGTGLGQEAFF.

The rearrangement links TRBV5-1 to TRBJ2-1; D is possibly TRBD2 (5 bases). Germline-derived CDR1 and CDR2 are SGHRS and YFSETQ. V was pared by 3 bases and J by 0 bases, with 10 bases between. The CDR3 runs to 15 residues. CDR3 bases: TGCGCCAGCAGCTCGGGAACACCCTCCTACAATGAGCAGTTCTTC. As protein: CASSSGTPSYNEQFF.